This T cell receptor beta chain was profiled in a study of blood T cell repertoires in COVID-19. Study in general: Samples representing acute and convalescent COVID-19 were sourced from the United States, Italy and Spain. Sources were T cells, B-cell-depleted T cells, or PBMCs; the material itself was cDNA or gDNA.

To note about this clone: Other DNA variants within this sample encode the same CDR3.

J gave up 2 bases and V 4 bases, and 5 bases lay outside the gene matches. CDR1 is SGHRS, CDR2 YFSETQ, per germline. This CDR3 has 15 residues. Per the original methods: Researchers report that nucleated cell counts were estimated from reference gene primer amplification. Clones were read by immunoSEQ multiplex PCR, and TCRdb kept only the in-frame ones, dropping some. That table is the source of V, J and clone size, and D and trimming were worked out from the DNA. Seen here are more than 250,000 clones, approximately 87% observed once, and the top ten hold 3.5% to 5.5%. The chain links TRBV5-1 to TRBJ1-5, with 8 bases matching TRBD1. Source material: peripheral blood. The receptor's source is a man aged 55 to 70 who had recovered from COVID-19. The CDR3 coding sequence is TGCGCCAGCAGCCTCGGACAGGGTGGCAATCAGCCCCAGCATTTT. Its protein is CASSLGQGGNQPQHF.